These 18 T cell receptor beta chains came from one sample sequenced in a study of cytomegalovirus exposure and HLA in healthy donors. Amplification used 60 Vbeta primers and 13 Jbeta primers. The protocol was immunoSEQ multiplex PCR, while the TCRdb copy is restricted to in-frame clones and leaves out a portion. The repertoire consists of 150,000 to 200,000 clones, with 79% occurring once and the leading ten covering 2.3%. Input material: PBMCs. The receptors here all came from a woman between 50 and 59 years old in good health and CMV-seronegative.

CDR3 region: CASSPAQGYTGELFF. The DNA of the CDR3 is TGTGCCAGCTCACCGGCGCAGGGGTACACCGGGGAGCTGTTTTTT. V gene TRBV18 combines with J gene TRBJ2-2; tentative D call: TRBD1 (6 bases). The CDR3 totals 15 residues. V lost 3 bases and J 3 bases, leaving 11 bases between the germline ends. The V gene's germline CDR1 is KGHSH and CDR2 LQKENI. The full variable domain, rest sourced from reference TRBV18 and TRBJ2-2, is NAGVMQNPRHLVRRRGQEARLRCSPMKGHSHVYWYRQLPEEGLKFMVYLQKENIIDESGMPKERFSAEFPKEGPSILRIQQVVRGDSAAYFCASSPAQGYTGELFFGEGSRLTVL.

This chain links TRBV6-1 with TRBJ2-7, with 11 nucleotides matching TRBD2. V shed 5 bases and J 1 base; nucleotides not matched to a gene: 4. The CDR3 covers 15 residues. Germline-derived CDR1 and CDR2 are MNHNS and SASEGT. The CDR3, as DNA: TGTGCCAGCAGTCCACTAGCGGGGGATTCCTACGAGCAGTACTTC. Its protein is CASSPLAGDSYEQYF.

The genes are TRBV6-1 and TRBJ1-5, with D perhaps TRBD1 (6 bases). V was shortened by 6 bases and J by 4 bases, with 10 bases between the two germline ends. Per the germline V gene, CDR1 is MNHNS and CDR2 is SASEGT. This CDR3 has 13 amino acids. CDR3 sequence reads: CASRRTANQPQHF. For the CDR3, the DNA is TGTGCCAGCAGGAGGACAGCTAATCAGCCCCAGCATTTT.

The chain employs TRBV7-2 and TRBJ2-2; TRBD2 might be the D (5 bases). Germline-derived CDR1 and CDR2 are SGHTA and FQGNSA. V was pared by 4 bases and J by 4 bases, with 10 bases between. The CDR3 runs to 14 residues. CDR3 sequence reads: CASSSRDLTGELFF. CDR3 bases: TGTGCCAGCAGCTCACGGGATCTCACCGGGGAGCTGTTTTTT. Full variable domain (outside the CDR3, taken from reference TRBV7-2 and TRBJ2-2): GAGVSQSPSNKVTEKGKDVELRCDPISGHTALYWYRQSLGQGLEFLIYFQGNSAPDKSGLPSDRFSAERTGGSVSTLTIQRTQQEDSAVYLCASSSRDLTGELFFGEGSRLTVL.

This clone was counted a single time. The chain employs TRBV28 and TRBJ1-2, with 8 nucleotides matching TRBD1. The CDR3 consists of 14 residues. V lost 5 bases to trimming and J lost 2 bases; unmatched junction nucleotides: 4. CDR1 and CDR2 (germline): MDHEN, SYDVKM. CDR3 protein: CASSQGAPNYGYTF. The CDR3 bases are TGTGCCAGCAGTCAGGGGGCACCGAACTATGGCTACACCTTC.

This chain connects TRBV7-9 to TRBJ1-6, with no clear D. Germline-derived CDR1 and CDR2 are SEHNR and FQNEAQ (reference sequence). Trimming cost V 3 bases and J 10 bases, with 13 bases left between them. CDR3 size: 14 residues. This CDR3 reads CASSLSGSRSPLHF. The CDR3 region has the DNA TGTGCCAGCAGCTTGTCAGGATCTCGATCACCCCTCCACTTT.

This chain connects TRBV6-5 to TRBJ2-5, with D perhaps matching TRBD2 (6 bases). Trimming cost V 0 bases and J 5 bases, with 16 bases left between them. Germline V CDR1 and CDR2: MNHEY, SVGAGI. This CDR3 has 16 residues. The CDR3 DNA follows: TGTGCCAGCAGTTACTCGCCTTGGAGCGGGTCTGAGACCCAGTACTTC. Translation gives CASSYSPWSGSETQYF.

J is TRBJ1-5 and V is TRBV15; D may be TRBD1 (5 bases). Germline V gene lookup returns CDR1 LNHNV and CDR2 YYDKDF (reference sequence). V gave up 1 base and J gave up 1 base, with 11 bases separating them. The length of the CDR3 is 16 residues. The CDR3 region has the DNA TGTGCCACCAGCAGAGTGGGGGGAAGGAGCAATCAGCCCCAGCATTTT. This gives the protein CATSRVGGRSNQPQHF. The whole variable domain, filled in from reference TRBV15 and TRBJ1-5, reads DAMVIQNPRYQVTQFGKPVTLSCSQTLNHNVMYWYQQKSSQAPKLLFHYYDKDFNNEADTPDNFQSRRPNTSFCFLDIRSPGLGDTAMYLCATSRVGGRSNQPQHFGDGTRLSIL.

This CDR3 is CASRLAPGEQFF. The CDR3 nucleotides are TGTGCCAGCAGACTTGCCCCAGGTGAGCAGTTCTTC. The gene calls are TRBV27 and TRBJ2-1; D not certain. V lost 6 bases and J 9 bases, leaving 12 bases between the germline ends. Germline V CDR1 and CDR2: MNHEY, SMNVEV (reference sequence). The CDR3 runs 12 residues.

This chain links TRBV19 with TRBJ1-1; D might be TRBD1 (5 bases). V was cut by 2 bases and J by 3 bases, with 16 bases left in between. The CDR3 is 16 residues long. Per the germline V gene, CDR1 is LNHDA and CDR2 is SQIVND (reference sequence). CDR3: CASSIPPGLKDTEAFF. The CDR3 nucleotides read TGTGCCAGTAGTATACCCCCAGGGCTAAAGGACACTGAAGCTTTCTTT.

This clone has a handful of counts. This chain connects TRBV19 to TRBJ1-5; D remains ambiguous. This CDR3 comprises 15 residues. V lost 1 base to trimming and J lost 6 bases, with 13 bases between them. Germline V gene data show CDR1 as LNHDA and CDR2 as SQIVND (reference sequence). This chain's CDR3 is CASSIGGTSSQPQHF. Here the CDR3 DNA reads TGTGCCAGTAGTATAGGAGGAACTTCTAGTCAGCCCCAGCATTTT.

Comment on this clone: In the same sample, other DNA sequences code for this CDR3. The rearrangement uses TRBV7-2 and TRBJ1-4; TRBD1 aligns across 7 bases. Germline V CDR1 and CDR2: SGHTA, FQGNSA. V was pared by 4 bases and J by 3 bases, with 5 bases of the junction left unmatched. This CDR3 has 15 amino acids. CDR3 nucleotide sequence: TGTGCCAGCAGCTCGAGACAGGGCCCTAATGAAAAACTGTTTTTT. Amino acids: CASSSRQGPNEKLFF.

This chain connects TRBV14 to TRBJ2-7, with D possibly being TRBD2 (6 bases). The V gene lost 4 bases and the J gene lost 6 bases, with 16 bases spanning the gap. This CDR3 has 14 amino acids. Per germline, CDR1 SGHDN and CDR2 FVKESK. CDR3 in DNA: TGTGCCAGCAGCCCAATTGCGGGGATCGGCGAGCAGTACTTC. Encoded protein: CASSPIAGIGEQYF.

The chain uses TRBV30 and TRBJ1-4; 9 bases align to TRBD1. The CDR3 covers 15 residues. Germline V CDR1 and CDR2: GTSNPN, SVGIG (reference sequence). The ends lost 0 bases at V and 10 bases at J; junction bases unmatched: 9. CDR3 amino acids: CAWSVRDRGGRKLFF. The CDR3 bases are TGTGCCTGGAGTGTCCGAGACAGGGGGGGCCGAAAACTGTTTTTT. The full variable domain, rest sourced from reference TRBV30 and TRBJ1-4, is SQTIHQWPATLVQPVGSPLSLECTVEGTSNPNLYWYRQAAGRGLQLLFYSVGIGQISSEVPQNLSASRPQDRQFILSSKKLLLSDSGFYLCAWSVRDRGGRKLFFGSGTQLSVL.

The chain recombines TRBV5-1 with TRBJ2-1, with 7 bases matching TRBD2. The V and J ends lost 4 bases and 0 bases, in that order; junction bases with no gene match: 7. CDR3 size: 16 residues. In germline, CDR1 is SGHRS, CDR2 YFSETQ. The CDR3 nucleotides read TGCGCCAGCAGCGTGGGGAGGGGCAGCTCCTACAATGAGCAGTTCTTC. Its translation: CASSVGRGSSYNEQFF. Using reference TRBV5-1 and TRBJ2-1 for the parts outside the CDR3, the full variable domain is KAGVTQTPRYLIKTRGQQVTLSCSPISGHRSVSWYQQTPGQGLQFLFEYFSETQRNKGNFPGRFSGRQFSNSRSEMNVSTLELGDSALYLCASSVGRGSSYNEQFFGPGTRLTVL.

The table lists this clone with a few counts. This rearrangement joins TRBV7-6 to TRBJ1-4; TRBD1 might be the D (5 bases). Germline-derived CDR1 and CDR2 are SGHVS and FNYEAQ. The CDR3 spans 16 residues. Trimming pared 3 bases from V and 0 bases from J, leaving 11 bases between. The CDR3: CASSLAGIATNEKLFF. CDR3 DNA: TGTGCCAGCAGCTTGGCAGGGATTGCAACTAATGAAAAACTGTTTTTT.

The rearrangement uses TRBV10-3 and TRBJ2-1; 12 positions agree with TRBD2. The V gene's germline CDR1 is ENHRY and CDR2 SYGVKD. This CDR3 comprises 15 residues. J gave up 8 bases and V 6 bases, and 8 bases lay outside the gene matches. The CDR3 region has the DNA TGTGCCATCAGCTCTAGCGGGGGGGCCTTCGATGAGCAGTTCTTC. Protein: CAISSSGGAFDEQFF.

The J gene is TRBJ2-7, the V gene TRBV28; TRBD2 is a possible D gene (5 bases). This CDR3 has 14 amino acids. V shed 3 bases and J shed 3 bases, with 12 bases lying between them. Germline loops: CDR1 MDHEN, CDR2 SYDVKM. The CDR3 DNA follows: TGTGCCAGCAGTTTTGGAGGCAGAAACTACGAGCAGTACTTC. It translates to CASSFGGRNYEQYF.